The present T cell receptor (beta chain) was sequenced within a study of blood T cell repertoires in COVID-19. In the study overall: Sites across the United States, Italy and Spain contributed samples from acute and convalescent COVID-19. From T cells, B-cell-depleted T cells, or PBMCs came the material, which was cDNA or gDNA.

Notes on this clone: At one end, the junction sequence differs from germline, possibly due to a read error.

TCRdb's table, derived via immunoSEQ multiplex PCR, lists solely in-frame clones and lacks some. Of about 99,000 clones listed, about four fifths are singletons. This CDR3 comprises 15 residues. The germline CDR1 and CDR2 sequences are SGHRS and YFSETQ. The receptor was isolated from a woman older than 75 with active or convalescent COVID-19. The chain couples TRBV5-1 to TRBJ2-7; 10 nucleotides match TRBD2. The sequenced sample consisted of peripheral blood. In nucleotides, the CDR3 is TGTGCCAGCAGCTTGATTAGCGGGGGGCCTCACGAGCAGTACTTC. It is translated as CASSLISGGPHEQYF.